The entry that follows covers one T cell receptor (beta chain) sequence. This record belongs to a study of blood T cell repertoires in COVID-19. The CDR3 has 11 amino acids. V lost 3 bases, J lost 10 bases, and 2 bases stayed unmatched. Authors' methods: Quantification of nucleated cells was approximated via reference gene primer amplification. The method was immunoSEQ multiplex PCR; TCRdb's version includes in-frame clones alone and lacks a portion of them. V and J calls and clone size are copied from that table; D and trimming were computed from the DNA. This sample yields 200,000 to 250,000 clones, of which almost 85% are seen a single time; 4% belongs to the top ten.

The receptor comes from a man aged 50 to 59 with acute or convalescent COVID-19. Material: peripheral blood. The chain has TRBV12-3 or TRBV12-4 and TRBJ1-2; 7 positions agree with TRBD1. Here the CDR3 reads CASSFDRAYTF. The CDR3 DNA sequence: TGTGCCAGCAGTTTCGACAGGGCCTACACCTTC.